This TCR beta chain originates from a study of OX40 agonist ivuxolimab in advanced cancers. Study information: At 65% to 90% male, the cohort had a mean age of roughly 60 years, ranging from about 23 to 79. Anti-PD-1, anti-PD-L1 or anti-CTLA-4 therapy given earlier was allowed, and 40% had some. Study observations and caveats: Researchers report that CD8+ T cells had, on average, more expanded clones than CD4+.

This clone was counted once. The antigen is unknown. The sampling schedule covered blood at baseline, cycle 4 day 1, and cycle 7 day 1. V lost 8 bases to trimming and J lost 5 bases; unmatched junction nucleotides: 7. CDR3 size: 13 residues. Germline CDR1 reads LNHDA; CDR2 reads SQIVND (reference sequence). Profiling relied on immunoSEQ multiplex PCR, and the TCRdb table lists in-frame clones only, not all of them. The table lists approximately 99,000 clones, around 93% of them singletons. Sequences were derived from CD4+ or CD8+ T cells sorted from blood, sampled in a trial of the OX40 agonist ivuxolimab. The source is an adult with an advanced solid tumor such as melanoma, head and neck, liver or kidney cancer. The V and J genes are TRBV19 and TRBJ2-5; TRBD2 aligns across 8 bases. The CDR3 DNA follows: TGTGCCAGTGCCGGGGGGGGTAGGGAGACCCAGTACTTC. Translation gives CASAGGGRETQYF.